These 2 T cell receptor beta chains share one sample of origin, sequenced in a study of post-analysis software for immune sequencing data. Study-wide points: Roughly five TRBV segments were significantly more frequent in patients than in controls. TRBV5-6, TRBV5-1 and TRBV20-1 were among these segments.

Unique molecular identifiers featured in each of the TCR beta cDNA libraries. TCRdb redid the calling of the PCR reads with MiXCR, one entry per CDR3 protein. The sample lists approximately 360,000 distinct CDR3 sequences, less than 40% seen once, with about an eighth in the top ten. Their antigens remain unidentified. The sequenced material came from blood. The receptors come from a girl aged 5-17 years with multiple sclerosis.

This clonotype was observed a handful of times. The V call is TRBV5-1, the J call TRBJ1-2; 9 nucleotides agree with TRBD1. V was clipped by 0 bases and J by 6 bases; unmatched bases: 12. This CDR3 region has 17 residues. In germline, CDR1 is SGHRS, CDR2 YFSETQ. CDR3 loop: CASSLGFGTGRLNGYTF. In DNA form, the CDR3 reads TGCGCCAGCAGCTTGGGCTTCGGGACAGGGCGATTAAATGGCTACACCTTC.

In this sample, this clonotype turned up a few times. The chain combines TRBV15 with TRBJ2-4, with D hard to call. The CDR3 is 15 amino acids. V lost 1 base to trimming and J lost 6 bases, with 13 bases between them. CDR1 is LNHNV and CDR2 is YYDKDF in the germline V gene (reference sequence). The chain's CDR3 is CATSRVSGRGNIQYF. The CDR3 DNA reads TGTGCCACCAGCAGAGTTAGTGGGCGCGGAAACATTCAGTACTTC.